This record covers a single T cell receptor (beta chain). The RNA, about 0.45 to 1 ug, was put through reverse transcription using random hexamers. TCRdb ran MiXCR on the immunoSEQ multiplex PCR reads and lists one entry per CDR3 protein. The sample yields about 300,000 distinct CDR3 sequences, over 75% seen once. The record originates from a study of CD8 T cells in Susac syndrome. Unmatched junction bases numbered 8, after V lost 4 bases and J lost 2 bases. This CDR3 spans 15 amino acids. Germline V gene sequence: CDR1 SEHNR, CDR2 FQNEAQ (reference sequence). Sequenced input: CD8+ T cells from PBMCs. This TCR came from a human donor with multiple sclerosis. The chain employs TRBV7-9 and TRBJ2-7, with 7 nucleotides matching TRBD1. CDR3: CASSSQDRNTYEQYF. The CDR3 bases are TGTGCCAGCAGCTCACAGGACAGGAATACCTACGAGCAGTACTTC.